This T cell receptor beta chain was obtained from a study of STAT5B mutations in CD4+ large granular lymphocyte leukemia. Clones were read by immunoSEQ multiplex PCR, and TCRdb kept only the in-frame ones, dropping some. Of roughly 48,000 clones in the sample, less than 85% were seen once. The CDR3 loop spans 16 amino acids. Germline V gene lookup returns CDR1 SGDLS and CDR2 YYNGEE. Trimming shortened V by 3 bases and J by 0 bases, and 13 bases separated the two germline ends. The chain recombines TRBV9 with TRBJ1-3, with TRBD1 as a possible D gene (5 bases). The clonotype comes from a human donor in good health. The sample taken for sequencing was CD4+ T cells from blood buffy coats. The CDR3 DNA reads as TGTGCCAGCAGCGCCGAAGACAGCCTCTCTGGAAACACCATATATTTT. Protein sequence: CASSAEDSLSGNTIYF. The whole variable domain, remainder taken from reference TRBV9 and TRBJ1-3, is DSGVTQTPKHLITATGQRVTLRCSPRSGDLSVYWYQQSLDQGLQFLIQYYNGEERAKGNILERFSAQQFPDLHSELNLSSLELGDSALYFCASSAEDSLSGNTIYFGEGSWLTVV.